One sample yielded the 4 T cell receptor beta chains listed below, sequenced in a study of T cells in Graves' hyperthyroidism and ophthalmopathy. RNA transcripts provided the source from which TCR beta CDR3 regions were amplified. Carried out on the TCR CDR3, a first-round RT-PCR used the HTBI primer set. One entry per CDR3 protein results from TCRdb running MiXCR on the multiplex PCR reads. The sample holds some 490,000 distinct CDR3 sequences, approximately 23% seen once. Sequenced material: blood. The receptor source for this set is a woman in her 70s with Graves' ophthalmopathy.

The chain combines TRBV9 with TRBJ2-7; 7 bases agree with TRBD1. Trimming cost V 3 bases and J 7 bases; bases outside gene matches: 7. Germline V lookup: CDR1 SGDLS, CDR2 YYNGEE. The CDR3 totals 13 residues. The CDR3 reads CASSAGQAGEQYF. As DNA, the CDR3 is TGTGCCAGCAGCGCCGGACAGGCTGGGGAGCAGTACTTC.

The chain combines TRBV9 with TRBJ2-2, with 12 nucleotides matching TRBD2. V shed 3 bases, J shed 6 bases, and the junction held 9 bases outside the gene matches. Germline V gene lookup returns CDR1 SGDLS and CDR2 YYNGEE. The CDR3 totals 17 residues. The CDR3 spells CASSDLAGGSMAGELFF. CDR3 bases: TGTGCCAGCAGCGACCTAGCGGGAGGGTCGATGGCCGGGGAGCTGTTTTTT.

This clonotype was observed a handful of times. Here the CDR3 DNA reads TGTGCCAGCAGTCAGATCAGGACAGCTACCGGTCGTGGAGAGCAGTACTTC. Translating it yields CASSQIRTATGRGEQYF. The chain has TRBV6-1 and TRBJ2-7; TRBD1 might be the D (6 bases). The length of the CDR3 is 17 residues. Trimming pared 5 bases from V and 7 bases from J, leaving 27 bases between. Per germline, CDR1 MNHNS and CDR2 SASEGT.

The V and J genes are TRBV28 and TRBJ1-4; D gene uncertain. Germline V gene data show CDR1 as MDHEN and CDR2 as SYDVKM. The CDR3 totals 14 residues. V was shortened by 6 bases and J by 0 bases, with 8 bases between the two germline ends. The CDR3 spells CASRGSATNEKLFF. CDR3 DNA sequence: TGTGCCAGCAGGGGGAGTGCAACTAATGAAAAACTGTTTTTT. Complete variable domain (other parts from reference TRBV28 and TRBJ1-4): DVKVTQSSRYLVKRTGEKVFLECVQDMDHENMFWYRQDPGLGLRLIYFSYDVKMKEKGDIPEGYSVSREKKERFSLILESASTNQTSMYLCASRGSATNEKLFFGSGTQLSVL.